Listed below are T cell receptor beta chains from one sample, sequenced in a study of blood T cell repertoires in COVID-19. Some clones are missing from TCRdb's copy, which holds only in-frame ones; the method was immunoSEQ multiplex PCR. Here the sample spans over 75,000 clones, approximately 80% being singletons. Material for sequencing was peripheral blood. The origin of the receptors is a man between 65 and 85 years old with acute or convalescent COVID-19. The CDR3 runs from the conserved cysteine through the conserved F or W. A D gene is named only where the DNA matches it firmly. Not all rows give a size; the values are once, few, many and, for expanded clones, a class.

size: -; D: -; V: TRBV21-1; J: TRBJ2-5; CDR3: CASSKTSSKPETQYF; DNA: TGTGCCAGCAGCAAAACTTCTAGCAAGCCGGAGACCCAGTACTTC
size: -; D: -; V: TRBV28; J: TRBJ1-5; CDR3: CASSLSRGSNQPQHF; DNA: TGTGCCAGCAGTTTAAGCAGGGGAAGCAATCAGCCCCAGCATTTT
size: -; D: -; V: TRBV7-9; J: TRBJ2-5; CDR3: CASSLSGIAETQYF; DNA: TGTGCCAGCAGCTTGTCGGGGATAGCAGAGACCCAGTACTTC
size: -; D: -; V: TRBV7-3; J: TRBJ1-1; CDR3: CASSLIGQNTEAFF; DNA: TGTGCCAGCAGCTTAATTGGGCAGAACACTGAAGCTTTCTTT
size: -; D: TRBD2; V: TRBV18; J: TRBJ2-2; CDR3: CASSPPGGRTGELFF; DNA: TGTGCCAGCTCACCACCCGGGGGGAGAACCGGGGAGCTGTTTTTT
size: -; D: TRBD1; V: TRBV5-6; J: TRBJ1-3; CDR3: CASSPQKGAAGNTIYF; DNA: TGTGCCAGCAGCCCTCAGAAGGGGGCGGCTGGAAACACCATATATTTT
size: -; D: -; V: TRBV19; J: TRBJ1-2; CDR3: CASKRQGTNYGYTF; DNA: TGTGCCAGTAAAAGGCAGGGGACTAACTATGGCTACACCTTC
size: -; D: -; V: TRBV13; J: TRBJ2-3; CDR3: CASSLKLGDTQYF; DNA: TGTGCCAGCAGCTTAAAACTAGGAGATACGCAGTATTTT
size: -; D: -; V: TRBV18; J: TRBJ1-1; CDR3: CASSPLPIRGEPEAFF; DNA: TGTGCCAGCTCACCACTACCGATCAGGGGAGAACCTGAAGCTTTCTTT
size: -; D: -; V: TRBV9; J: TRBJ2-1; CDR3: CASSGSGNHNEQFF; DNA: TGTGCCAGCAGCGGGAGTGGTAACCACAATGAGCAGTTCTTC
size: -; D: -; V: TRBV3-1/TRBV3-2; J: TRBJ1-1; CDR3: CASGGFTEAFF; DNA: TGTGCTAGCGGGGGGTTCACTGAAGCTTTCTTT
size: once; D: -; V: TRBV27; J: TRBJ1-6; CDR3: CASSLSGQGRSYNSPLHF; DNA: TGTGCCAGCAGTTTATCGGGGCAGGGAAGGTCCTATAATTCACCCCTCCACTTT
size: -; D: -; V: TRBV5-1; J: TRBJ2-3; CDR3: CASSFRSDGTQYF; DNA: TGCGCCAGCAGCTTCCGTAGTGATGGTACGCAGTATTTT
size: -; D: -; V: TRBV11-1; J: TRBJ1-1; CDR3: CASSLRGTEAFF; DNA: TGTGCCAGCAGCCTGCGGGGGACTGAAGCTTTCTTT
size: -; D: -; V: TRBV5-1; J: TRBJ1-2; CDR3: CASSLKQGNYGYTF; DNA: TGCGCCAGCAGCTTAAAACAGGGTAACTATGGCTACACCTTC
size: -; D: -; V: TRBV19; J: TRBJ2-3; CDR3: CASSRDLSTDTQYF; DNA: TGTGCCAGTAGTCGGGACTTGAGCACAGATACGCAGTATTTT
size: -; D: TRBD1; V: TRBV6-4; J: TRBJ1-4; CDR3: CAGYRGNEKLFF; DNA: TGTGCCGGCTACAGGGGGAATGAAAAACTGTTTTTT
size: -; D: TRBD2; V: TRBV6-5; J: TRBJ2-1; CDR3: CASTTHSGGANEQFF; DNA: TGTGCCAGCACCACCCATAGCGGGGGGGCAAATGAGCAGTTCTTC
size: -; D: -; V: TRBV24-1; J: TRBJ1-2; CDR3: CATSDTSSRAYGYTF; DNA: TGTGCCACCAGTGATACCAGCTCGAGGGCTTATGGCTACACCTTC
size: -; D: -; V: TRBV5-8; J: TRBJ1-5; CDR3: CASSGDRGNQPQHF; DNA: TGTGCCAGCAGCGGGGATAGGGGGAATCAGCCCCAGCATTTT
size: -; D: -; V: TRBV6-2/TRBV6-3; J: TRBJ1-1; CDR3: CASSYSGGTEAFF; DNA: TGTGCCAGCAGTTACTCAGGCGGAACTGAAGCTTTCTTT
size: -; D: TRBD2; V: TRBV5-4; J: TRBJ2-3; CDR3: CASSFAGDDTQYF; DNA: TGTGCCAGCAGCTTCGCGGGGGACGATACGCAGTATTTT
size: -; D: TRBD2; V: TRBV10-3; J: TRBJ2-1; CDR3: CAIRQGTSGGNNEQFF; DNA: TGTGCCATCAGACAGGGGACTAGCGGGGGGAACAATGAGCAGTTCTTC
size: -; D: -; V: TRBV7-2; J: TRBJ2-2; CDR3: CASSLRPAGVTGELFF; DNA: TGTGCCAGCAGCTTGCGTCCGGCAGGGGTGACCGGGGAGCTGTTTTTT
size: -; D: TRBD2; V: TRBV7-8; J: TRBJ2-7; CDR3: CASSLVLAGEQYF; DNA: TGTGCCAGCAGCTTAGTGCTAGCGGGGGAGCAGTACTTC
size: few; D: -; V: TRBV19; J: TRBJ1-5; CDR3: CASSIFGDSNQPQHF; DNA: TGTGCCAGTAGTATCTTCGGGGATAGCAATCAGCCCCAGCATTTT
size: -; D: -; V: TRBV2; J: TRBJ1-5; CDR3: CASTLDSNQPQHF; DNA: TGTGCCAGCACCCTAGATAGCAATCAGCCCCAGCATTTT
size: -; D: TRBD1; V: TRBV7-2; J: TRBJ2-5; CDR3: CASSSTGGEGETQYF; DNA: TGTGCCAGCAGCTCTACAGGGGGCGAGGGAGAGACCCAGTACTTC
size: -; D: TRBD1; V: TRBV7-2; J: TRBJ2-7; CDR3: CASSSGGTFYEQYF; DNA: TGTGCCAGCAGCTCAGGGGGAACCTTCTACGAGCAGTACTTC
size: -; D: TRBD2; V: TRBV3-1/TRBV3-2; J: TRBJ2-1; CDR3: CASSPIAGGDEQFF; DNA: TGTGCCAGCAGCCCGATAGCGGGGGGGGATGAGCAGTTCTTC
size: -; D: -; V: TRBV4-1; J: TRBJ1-1; CDR3: CASSQFQGLETEAFF; DNA: TGCGCCAGCAGCCAATTTCAGGGTTTAGAGACTGAAGCTTTCTTT
size: -; D: TRBD1; V: TRBV12-3/TRBV12-4; J: TRBJ1-3; CDR3: CASNTGVGNTIYF; DNA: TGTGCCAGCAACACAGGGGTAGGAAACACCATATATTTT
size: -; D: -; V: TRBV16; J: TRBJ1-5; CDR3: CASSLTLQGTSNQPQHF; DNA: TGTGCCAGCAGTCTAACCCTACAGGGCACTAGCAATCAGCCCCAGCATTTT
size: -; D: -; V: TRBV11-3; J: TRBJ2-1; CDR3: CASSLRSQTGEQFF; DNA: TGTGCCAGCAGCTTAAGATCTCAGACTGGCGAGCAGTTCTTC
size: once; D: -; V: TRBV10-3; J: TRBJ1-5; CDR3: CATTPNRDQPQHF; DNA: TGTGCCACCACTCCTAACAGGGATCAGCCCCAGCATTTT
size: -; D: -; V: TRBV11-3; J: TRBJ2-2; CDR3: CASLPGQDTGELFF; DNA: TGTGCCAGCCTCCCGGGACAAGACACCGGGGAGCTGTTTTTT
size: -; D: -; V: TRBV7-2; J: TRBJ1-6; CDR3: CASSSPRLRDIQNSPLHF; DNA: TGTGCCAGCAGCTCCCCACGCCTCCGGGACATACAAAATTCACCCCTCCACTTT
size: -; D: -; V: TRBV18; J: TRBJ2-5; CDR3: CASSPPVLRETQYF; DNA: TGTGCCAGCTCACCACCCGTCTTGCGGGAGACCCAGTACTTC